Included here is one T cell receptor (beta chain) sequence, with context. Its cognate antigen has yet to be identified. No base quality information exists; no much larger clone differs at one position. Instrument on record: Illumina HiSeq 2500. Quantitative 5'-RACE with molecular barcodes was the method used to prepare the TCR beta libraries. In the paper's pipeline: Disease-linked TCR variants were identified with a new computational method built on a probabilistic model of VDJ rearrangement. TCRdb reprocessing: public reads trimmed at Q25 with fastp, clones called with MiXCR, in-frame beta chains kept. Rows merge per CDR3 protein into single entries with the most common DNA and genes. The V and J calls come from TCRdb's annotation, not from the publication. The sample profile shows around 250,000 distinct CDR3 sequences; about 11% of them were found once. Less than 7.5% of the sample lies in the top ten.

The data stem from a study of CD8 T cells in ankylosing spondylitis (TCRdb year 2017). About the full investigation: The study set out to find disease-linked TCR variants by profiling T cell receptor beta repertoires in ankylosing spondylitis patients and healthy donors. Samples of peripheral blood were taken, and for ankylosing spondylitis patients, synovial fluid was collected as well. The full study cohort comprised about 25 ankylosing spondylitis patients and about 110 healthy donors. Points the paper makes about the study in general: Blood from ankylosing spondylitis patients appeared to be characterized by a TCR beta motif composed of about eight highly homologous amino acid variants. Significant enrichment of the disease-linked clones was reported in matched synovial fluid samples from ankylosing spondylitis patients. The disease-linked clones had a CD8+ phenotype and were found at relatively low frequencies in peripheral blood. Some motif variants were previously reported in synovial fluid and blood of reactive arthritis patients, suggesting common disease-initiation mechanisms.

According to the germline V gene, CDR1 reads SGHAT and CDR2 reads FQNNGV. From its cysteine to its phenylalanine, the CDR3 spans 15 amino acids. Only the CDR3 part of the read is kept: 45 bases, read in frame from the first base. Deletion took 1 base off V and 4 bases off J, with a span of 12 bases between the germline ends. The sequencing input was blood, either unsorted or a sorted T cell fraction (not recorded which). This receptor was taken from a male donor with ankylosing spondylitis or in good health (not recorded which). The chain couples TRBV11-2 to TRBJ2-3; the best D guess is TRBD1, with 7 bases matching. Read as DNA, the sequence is TGTGCCAGCAGCTTAGGCGGGACAGATGCAGATACGCAGTATTTT. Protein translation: CASSLGGTDADTQYF.